The subject of this entry is one TCR beta chain. Some clones are missing from TCRdb's copy, which holds only in-frame ones; the method was immunoSEQ multiplex PCR. This table has about 2,100 clones, 90% appearing once. This sample was included in a study of tumor T cells in aggressive B-cell lymphoma. CDR3 length equals 11 residues. V lost 8 bases and J lost 7, with 9 bases in between. CDR1 and CDR2 (germline): SEHNR, FQNEAQ (reference sequence). The receptor was derived from an adult with diffuse large B cell lymphoma. The chain couples TRBV7-9 to TRBJ2-1, with a weak D call TRBD2 (5 bases). The sample consisted of tumor tissue. The CDR3 protein is CASRRGNEQFF. CDR3 nucleotide sequence: TGTGCCAGCCGCCGCGGGAATGAGCAGTTCTTC.